This TCR beta chain is from a study of T-cell memory formation after mild COVID-19. Using its own MiXCR run on the 5' RACE reads, TCRdb lists one record per CDR3 protein. In the table there are 150,000 or so distinct CDR3 sequences, roughly a quarter of which are singletons. This clonotype showed up just a few times. V dropped 5 bases and J dropped 1; count of bases not matched to a gene: 5. The V gene's germline CDR1 is MNHEY and CDR2 SVGAGI. The CDR3 sequence is 16 residues long. The J gene is TRBJ2-7, the V gene TRBV6-5; 13 nucleotides line up with TRBD2. The sequence derives from an adult woman who had mild COVID-19 (a few samples of this study predate the infection). Cell type and time point are not known. The sequencing sample was made of PBMCs or a T cell subset sorted from them (not recorded which). The DNA for the CDR3 is TGTGCCAGCAGTCTTCAGACTAGCGGGGGGTCCTACGAGCAGTACTTC. The encoded protein is CASSLQTSGGSYEQYF.